One sample yielded the 7 T cell receptor beta chains listed below, sequenced in a study of blood T cell repertoires in COVID-19. Only in-frame clones appear in the TCRdb table, and some are missing; sequencing was by immunoSEQ multiplex PCR. The sample shows 200,000 to 250,000 clones, more than 70% of them seen only once. The sample comprised PBMCs or T cells enriched from blood (not recorded which). Source of these receptors: a man in his thirties or forties with acute COVID-19.

This chain joins TRBV6-5 and TRBJ1-2; TRBD1 is a possible D gene (5 bases). The length of the CDR3 is 14 residues. V was cut by 2 bases and J by 4 bases, with 11 bases left in between. Germline V gene sequence: CDR1 MNHEY, CDR2 SVGAGI. The chain's CDR3 is CASSYNRGGYGYTF. The CDR3 DNA follows: TGTGCCAGCAGTTACAATAGGGGTGGCTATGGCTACACCTTC.

J is TRBJ1-5 and V is TRBV11-2; no firm D call. V lost 1 base and J lost 5, with 12 bases in between. The CDR3 has 15 amino acids. Germline CDR1 and CDR2: SGHAT and FQNNGV. The CDR3 loop reads CASSLGLTRDQPQHF. In nucleotides, the CDR3 is TGTGCCAGCAGCTTAGGTCTCACTCGGGATCAGCCCCAGCATTTT.

This clone was seen only a few times. The rearrangement joins TRBV2 to TRBJ1-5; 8 nucleotides match TRBD1. This CDR3 has 14 residues. Germline CDR1 is SNHLY and CDR2 is FYNNEI. After removal of 4 bases from V and 7 bases from J, the junction contained 6 bases not matched to a gene. Here the CDR3 DNA reads TGTGCCAGCAGTGGGGCAGGGGGCCGGCAGCCCCAGCATTTT. Its translation: CASSGAGGRQPQHF.

The chain combines TRBV7-6 with TRBJ1-1; the D gene is possibly TRBD1 (6 bases). The CDR3 sequence is 12 residues long. Germline CDR1 is SGHVS and CDR2 is FNYEAQ. Deletions cut 5 bases from V and 3 bases from J, with 7 bases between. CDR3 sequence (DNA): TGTGCCAGCAGCGCAGGGGACACTGAAGCTTTCTTT. Translating it yields CASSAGDTEAFF.

V gene TRBV6-5 combines with J gene TRBJ1-1, with 10 bases aligning to TRBD1. Per germline, CDR1 MNHEY and CDR2 SVGAGI. Trimming removed 4 bases from V and 1 base from J; junction bases left unmatched: 3. The CDR3 is made up of 15 amino acids. The CDR3 sequence: CASSSTGGKNTEAFF. The CDR3 DNA sequence: TGTGCCAGCAGTTCGACAGGGGGCAAGAACACTGAAGCTTTCTTT.

About this clone itself: This CDR3 is also generated by other DNA sequences in the sample. The chain couples TRBV9 to TRBJ1-5; D is perhaps TRBD1 (5 bases). The CDR3 has 15 residues. Germline V lookup: CDR1 SGDLS, CDR2 YYNGEE. Trimming stripped 3 bases from V and 2 bases from J, with 12 bases between. As DNA, the CDR3 is TGTGCCAGCAGCGCGGGGGGAGGGGGCAATCAGCCCCAGCATTTT. Translated, it gives CASSAGGGGNQPQHF.

This chain connects TRBV5-4 to TRBJ2-2, with 13 positions matching TRBD2. Looked up from germline, CDR1 is SGHNT and CDR2 is YYREEE (reference sequence). The CDR3 is 16 amino acids. Trimming cost V 4 bases and J 5 bases; bases outside gene matches: 5. The CDR3 protein is CASSRGLAGWTGELFF. DNA for the CDR3: TGTGCCAGCAGCCGGGGACTAGCGGGGTGGACCGGGGAGCTGTTTTTT.